Listed here is a single T cell receptor beta chain. The antigen remains unidentified. Every participating donor gave one draw, a heparinised blood sample averaging roughly 100 mL. Cell sorting via CD45RO/CCR7/CD25/CD127/CD95/CD27 was performed to obtain CD4+ naive, central memory, regulatory and stem cell-like memory cells. Purity (above 95%) was reached by all sorted populations. Sequencing targeted expressed TCRB transcripts, as all isolated RNA had been reverse transcribed. Profiling relied on immunoSEQ multiplex PCR, and the TCRdb table lists in-frame clones only, not all of them. This sample yields some 330,000 clones, of which 10% to 15% are seen a single time; approximately 0.011% belongs to the top ten. The entry originates in a study of beta chain features in type 1 diabetes. Whole-study findings and limits: TCRB CDR3 length was moderately but significantly reduced in all four CD4+ subsets of Type 1 diabetes patients.

This clonotype was sampled from a woman aged 18 to 35 with type 1 diabetes. Sample: naive CD4+ T cells from blood.

As DNA, the CDR3 is TGTGCCAGCAGCCAAGAGGGGGCATTTAATGAAAAACTGTTTTTT. Its protein product is CASSQEGAFNEKLFF. The V gene is TRBV9, the J gene TRBJ1-4; TRBD1 matches 7 bases. CDR1 and CDR2 from the germline V gene are SGDLS and YYNGEE. The CDR3 is 15 residues long. V was clipped by 4 bases and J by 4 bases; unmatched bases: 7.